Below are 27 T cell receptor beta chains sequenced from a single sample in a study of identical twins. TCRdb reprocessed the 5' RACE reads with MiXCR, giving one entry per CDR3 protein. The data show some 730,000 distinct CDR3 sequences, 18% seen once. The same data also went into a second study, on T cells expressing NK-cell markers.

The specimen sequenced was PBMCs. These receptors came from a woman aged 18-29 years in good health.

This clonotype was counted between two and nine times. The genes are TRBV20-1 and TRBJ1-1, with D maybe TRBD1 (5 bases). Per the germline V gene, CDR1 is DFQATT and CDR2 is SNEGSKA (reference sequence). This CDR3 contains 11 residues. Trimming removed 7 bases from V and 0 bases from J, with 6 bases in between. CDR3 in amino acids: CSVTVNTEAFF. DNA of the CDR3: TGCAGTGTGACAGTGAACACTGAAGCTTTCTTT.

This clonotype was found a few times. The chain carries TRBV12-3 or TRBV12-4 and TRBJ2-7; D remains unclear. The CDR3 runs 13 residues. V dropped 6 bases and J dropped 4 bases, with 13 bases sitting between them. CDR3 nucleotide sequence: TGTGCCAGCAGACCCGGAACGCAGTACGAGCAGTACTTC. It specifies CASRPGTQYEQYF.

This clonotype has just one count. The CDR3 DNA reads TGTGCCTGGAGTGACGGAACAGGGCGAGTGCGAACTGAAGCTTTCTTT. Encoded protein: CAWSDGTGRVRTEAFF. The chain is built from TRBV30 and TRBJ1-1; perhaps TRBD1 as D (6 bases). The CDR3 runs 16 residues. Trimming removed 1 base from V and 5 bases from J, with 20 bases in between. CDR1 and CDR2 from the germline V gene are GTSNPN and SVGIG (reference sequence). The full variable domain, rest sourced from reference TRBV30 and TRBJ1-1, is SQTIHQWPATLVQPVGSPLSLECTVEGTSNPNLYWYRQAAGRGLQLLFYSVGIGQISSEVPQNLSASRPQDRQFILSSKKLLLSDSGFYLCAWSDGTGRVRTEAFFGQGTRLTVV.

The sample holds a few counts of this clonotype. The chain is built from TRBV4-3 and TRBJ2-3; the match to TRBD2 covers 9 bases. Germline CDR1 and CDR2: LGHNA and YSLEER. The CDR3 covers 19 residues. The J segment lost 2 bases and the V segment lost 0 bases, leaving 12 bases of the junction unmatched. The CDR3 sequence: CASSQELGGRAGFTDTQYF. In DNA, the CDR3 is TGCGCCAGCAGCCAAGAGCTCGGCGGGAGGGCCGGATTCACAGATACGCAGTATTTT.

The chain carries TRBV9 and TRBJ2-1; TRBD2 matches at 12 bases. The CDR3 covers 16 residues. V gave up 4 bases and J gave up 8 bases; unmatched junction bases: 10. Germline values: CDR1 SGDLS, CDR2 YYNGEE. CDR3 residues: CASSSRTSGAWDEQFF. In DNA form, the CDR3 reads TGTGCCAGCAGCTCCAGGACTAGCGGGGCCTGGGATGAGCAGTTCTTC.

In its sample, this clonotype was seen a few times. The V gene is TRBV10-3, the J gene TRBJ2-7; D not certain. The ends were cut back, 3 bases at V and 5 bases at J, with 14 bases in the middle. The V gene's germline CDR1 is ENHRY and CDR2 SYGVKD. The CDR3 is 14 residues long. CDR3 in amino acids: CAISDSPGRHEQYF. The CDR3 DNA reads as TGTGCCATCAGTGATAGCCCTGGTCGGCACGAGCAGTACTTC.

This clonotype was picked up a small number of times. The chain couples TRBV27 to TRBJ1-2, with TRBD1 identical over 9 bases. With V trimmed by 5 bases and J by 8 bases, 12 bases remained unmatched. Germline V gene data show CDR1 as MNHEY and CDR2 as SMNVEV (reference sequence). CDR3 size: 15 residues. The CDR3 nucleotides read TGTGCCAGCAGTCTCACCGGGACAGGGATGTCAGGCTACACCTTC. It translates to CASSLTGTGMSGYTF.

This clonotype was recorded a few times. The CDR3 coding sequence is TGTGCCAGCAGCCCCCAGGGGGCTGAAGCTTTCTTT. It yields the protein CASSPQGAEAFF. The V call is TRBV7-8, the J call TRBJ1-1, with TRBD1 matching 7 bases. V was clipped by 5 bases and J by 6 bases; unmatched bases: 3. This CDR3 is 12 amino acids long. Germline assignment: CDR1 SGHVS and CDR2 FQNEAQ. The full variable domain, in which reference TRBV7-8 and TRBJ1-1 provide the parts outside the CDR3, is GAGVSQSPRYKVAKRGQDVALRCDPISGHVSLFWYQQALGQGPEFLTYFQNEAQLDKSGLPSDRFFAERPEGSVSTLKIQRTQQEDSAVYLCASSPQGAEAFFGQGTRLTVV.

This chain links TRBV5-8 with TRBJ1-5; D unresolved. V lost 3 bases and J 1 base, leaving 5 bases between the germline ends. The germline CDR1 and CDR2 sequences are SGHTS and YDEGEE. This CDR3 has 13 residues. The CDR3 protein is CASSSQSNQPQHF. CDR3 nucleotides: TGTGCCAGCAGCTCGCAGAGCAATCAGCCCCAGCATTTT.

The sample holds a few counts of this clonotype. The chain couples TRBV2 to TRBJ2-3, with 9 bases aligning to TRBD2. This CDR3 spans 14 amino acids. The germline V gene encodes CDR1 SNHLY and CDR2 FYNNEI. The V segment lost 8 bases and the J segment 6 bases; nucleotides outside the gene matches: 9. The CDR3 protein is CASETAGGGDTQYF. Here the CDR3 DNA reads TGTGCCAGCGAGACGGCGGGAGGGGGGGATACGCAGTATTTT.

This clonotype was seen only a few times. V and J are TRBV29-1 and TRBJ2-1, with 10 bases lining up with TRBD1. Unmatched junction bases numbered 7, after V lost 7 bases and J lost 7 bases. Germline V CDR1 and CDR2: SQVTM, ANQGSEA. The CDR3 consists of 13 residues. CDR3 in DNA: TGCAGCGGTGCATCGGGACAGGGGAATGAGCAGTTCTTC. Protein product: CSGASGQGNEQFF.

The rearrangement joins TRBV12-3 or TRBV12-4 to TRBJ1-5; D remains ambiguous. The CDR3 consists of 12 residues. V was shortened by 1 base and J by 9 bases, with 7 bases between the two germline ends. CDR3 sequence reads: CASSLVRGPQHF. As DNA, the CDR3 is TGTGCCAGCAGTTTAGTACGGGGGCCCCAGCATTTT.

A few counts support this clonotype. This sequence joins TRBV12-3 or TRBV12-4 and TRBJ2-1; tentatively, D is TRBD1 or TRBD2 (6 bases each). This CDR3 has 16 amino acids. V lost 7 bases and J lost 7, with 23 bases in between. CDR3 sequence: CASTPGSGAGVNEQFF. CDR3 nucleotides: TGTGCCAGCACCCCAGGCTCGGGGGCCGGGGTGAATGAGCAGTTCTTC.

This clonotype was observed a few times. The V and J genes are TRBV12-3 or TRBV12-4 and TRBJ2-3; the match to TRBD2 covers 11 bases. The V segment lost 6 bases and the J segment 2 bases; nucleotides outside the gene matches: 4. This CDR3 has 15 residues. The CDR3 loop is CASRVAGGLTDTQYF. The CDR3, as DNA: TGTGCCAGCAGGGTAGCGGGGGGGCTCACAGATACGCAGTATTTT.

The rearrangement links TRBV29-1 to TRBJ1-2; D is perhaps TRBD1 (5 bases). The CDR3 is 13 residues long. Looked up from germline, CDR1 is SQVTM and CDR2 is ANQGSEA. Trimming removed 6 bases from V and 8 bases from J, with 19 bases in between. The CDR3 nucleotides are TGCAGCGTGGGGGGAGACACCGATTGGGGCTACACCTTC. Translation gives CSVGGDTDWGYTF.

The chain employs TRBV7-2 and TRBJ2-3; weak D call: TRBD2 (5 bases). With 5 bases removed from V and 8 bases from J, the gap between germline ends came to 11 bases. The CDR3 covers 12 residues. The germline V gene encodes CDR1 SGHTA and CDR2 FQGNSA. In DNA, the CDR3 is TGTGCCAGCAGCCCCCACGCGGGTACGCAGTATTTT. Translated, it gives CASSPHAGTQYF. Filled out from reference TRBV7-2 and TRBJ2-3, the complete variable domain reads GAGVSQSPSNKVTEKGKDVELRCDPISGHTALYWYRQSLGQGLEFLIYFQGNSAPDKSGLPSDRFSAERTGGSVSTLTIQRTQQEDSAVYLCASSPHAGTQYFGPGTRLTVL.

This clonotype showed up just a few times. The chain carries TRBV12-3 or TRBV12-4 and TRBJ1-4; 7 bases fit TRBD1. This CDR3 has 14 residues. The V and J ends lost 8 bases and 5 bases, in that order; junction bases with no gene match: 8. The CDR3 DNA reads TGTGCCAGCCGACTCGGGACAGCAAATGAAAAACTGTTTTTT. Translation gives CASRLGTANEKLFF.

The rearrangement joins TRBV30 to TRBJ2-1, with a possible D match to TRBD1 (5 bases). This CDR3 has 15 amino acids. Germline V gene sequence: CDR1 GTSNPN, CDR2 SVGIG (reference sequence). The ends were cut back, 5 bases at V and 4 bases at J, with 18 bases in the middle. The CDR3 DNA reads TGTGCCTGGGACGATGGCAGGGATTTATACAATGAGCAGTTCTTC. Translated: CAWDDGRDLYNEQFF.

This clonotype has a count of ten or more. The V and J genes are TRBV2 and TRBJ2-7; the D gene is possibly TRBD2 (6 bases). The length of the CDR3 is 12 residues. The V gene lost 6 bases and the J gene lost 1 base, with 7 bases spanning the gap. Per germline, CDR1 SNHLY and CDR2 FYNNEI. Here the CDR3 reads CASREGSYEQYF. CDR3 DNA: TGTGCCAGCAGGGAGGGGTCCTACGAGCAGTACTTC.

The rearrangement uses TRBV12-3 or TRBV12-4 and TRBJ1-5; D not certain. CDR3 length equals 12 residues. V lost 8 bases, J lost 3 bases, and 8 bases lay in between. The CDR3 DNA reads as TGTGCCAGCCGACTCAACAATCAGCCCCAGCATTTT. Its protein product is CASRLNNQPQHF.

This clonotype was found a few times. CDR3 protein: CASSDDRVGTDTQYF. CDR3 in DNA: TGTGCCAGCAGTGACGACAGGGTGGGCACAGATACGCAGTATTTT. The chain couples TRBV12-3 or TRBV12-4 to TRBJ2-3, with 7 bases aligning to TRBD1. With 5 bases clipped from V and 1 base from J, the junction kept 6 bases outside the gene matches. The CDR3 totals 15 residues.

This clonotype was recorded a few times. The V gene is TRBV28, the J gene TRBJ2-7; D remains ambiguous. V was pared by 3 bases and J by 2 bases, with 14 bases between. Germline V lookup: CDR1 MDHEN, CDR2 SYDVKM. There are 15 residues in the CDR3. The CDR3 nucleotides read TGTGCCAGCAGTTTTCTGGTGGGCAGCCCCTACGAGCAGTACTTC. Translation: CASSFLVGSPYEQYF. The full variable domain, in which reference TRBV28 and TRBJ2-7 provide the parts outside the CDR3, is DVKVTQSSRYLVKRTGEKVFLECVQDMDHENMFWYRQDPGLGLRLIYFSYDVKMKEKGDIPEGYSVSREKKERFSLILESASTNQTSMYLCASSFLVGSPYEQYFGPGTRLTVT.

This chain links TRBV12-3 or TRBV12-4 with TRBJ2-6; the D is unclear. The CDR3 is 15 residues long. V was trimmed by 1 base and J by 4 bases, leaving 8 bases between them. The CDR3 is CASSLGWPGANVLTF. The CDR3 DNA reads TGTGCCAGCAGTTTAGGGTGGCCGGGGGCCAACGTCCTGACTTTC.

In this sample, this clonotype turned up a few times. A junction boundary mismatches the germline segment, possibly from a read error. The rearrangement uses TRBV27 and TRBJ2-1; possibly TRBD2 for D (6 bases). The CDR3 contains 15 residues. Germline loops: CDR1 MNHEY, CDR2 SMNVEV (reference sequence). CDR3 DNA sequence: TGTGCCAGTAGTTTATCTCGCGGGATCAGGGATGAGCAGTTCTTC. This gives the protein CASSLSRGIRDEQFF.

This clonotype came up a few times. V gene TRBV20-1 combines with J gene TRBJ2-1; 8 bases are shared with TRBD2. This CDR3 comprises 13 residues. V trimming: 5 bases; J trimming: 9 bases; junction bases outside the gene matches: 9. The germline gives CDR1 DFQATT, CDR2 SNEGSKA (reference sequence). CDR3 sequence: CSAANWTSFEQFF. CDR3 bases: TGCAGTGCTGCGAACTGGACTAGCTTTGAGCAGTTCTTC.

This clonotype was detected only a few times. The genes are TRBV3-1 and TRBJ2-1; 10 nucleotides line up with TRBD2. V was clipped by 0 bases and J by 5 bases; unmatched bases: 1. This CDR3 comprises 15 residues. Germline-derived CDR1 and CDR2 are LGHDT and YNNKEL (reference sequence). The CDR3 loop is CASSQDSGGDNEQFF. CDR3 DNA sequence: TGTGCCAGCAGCCAAGACAGCGGGGGGGACAATGAGCAGTTCTTC.

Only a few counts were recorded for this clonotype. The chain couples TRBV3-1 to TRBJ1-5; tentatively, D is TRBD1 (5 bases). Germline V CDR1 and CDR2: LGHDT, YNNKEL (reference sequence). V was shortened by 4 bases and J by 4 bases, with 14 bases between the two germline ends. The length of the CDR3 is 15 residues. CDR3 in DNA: TGTGCCAGCAGCCGCACCGGGGACGCGAATCAGCCCCAGCATTTT. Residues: CASSRTGDANQPQHF.